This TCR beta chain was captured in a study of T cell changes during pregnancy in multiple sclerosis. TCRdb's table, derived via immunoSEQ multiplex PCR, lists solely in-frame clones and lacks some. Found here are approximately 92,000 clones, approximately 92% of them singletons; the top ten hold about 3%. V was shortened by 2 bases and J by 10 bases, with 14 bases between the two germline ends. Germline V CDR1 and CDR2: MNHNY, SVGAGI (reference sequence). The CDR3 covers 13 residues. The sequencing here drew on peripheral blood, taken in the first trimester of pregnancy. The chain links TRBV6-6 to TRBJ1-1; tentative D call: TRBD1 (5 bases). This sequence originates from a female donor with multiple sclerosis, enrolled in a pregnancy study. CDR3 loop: CASSYHQGLVAFF. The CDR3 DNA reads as TGTGCCAGCAGTTACCATCAGGGATTGGTAGCTTTCTTT.